This T cell receptor beta chain was sequenced for a study of cytomegalovirus exposure and HLA in healthy donors. Details on this clone: Its matching antigen is unknown.

CDR1 and CDR2 (germline): LNHDA, SQIVND (reference sequence). The CDR3 runs to 17 residues. Trimming took 3 bases from V and 1 from J, leaving 18 bases between them. Study-level results: Some V segments could not be told apart, so they were left out, TRBV6-2 and TRBV6-3 among them. Later analysis identified 16,951 TCR beta sequences associated with HLA alleles, using a false discovery rate threshold of 0.05. Most of the TCR beta V segments (in an earlier analysis) were productive either about 87% or about 30% of the time.

Everyone who donated was a healthy bone marrow donor. The PCR had 60 Vbeta and 13 Jbeta primers. Assay: immunoSEQ multiplex PCR; the TCRdb copy retains only in-frame clones and omits some. Here the sample spans some 44,000 clones, 75% to 90% being singletons. This clonotype was sampled from a middle-aged woman in good health and CMV-seropositive. J is TRBJ1-1 and V is TRBV19; the D is unclear. Sequencing was carried out using PBMCs. The CDR3 DNA reads as TGTGCCAGTAGTATCACCGGTGCAAGAGGTACGAACACTGAAGCTTTCTTT. Its protein product is CASSITGARGTNTEAFF.